This T cell receptor beta chain appears in the sequencing data of a study of control samples from healthy donors and cancer patients (TCRdb year 2020). From V the trimming removes 3 bases and from J it removes 1 base, while the gene matches leave 0 bases of the junction unaccounted for. In the germline V gene, CDR1 corresponds to KGHSH and CDR2 to LQKENI. Reading from cysteine to phenylalanine, the CDR3 counts 15 amino acids. Of the read, only the CDR3 DNA is kept; its 45 bases are in frame from base 1. Library method: the immunoSEQ multiplex PCR assay. TCRdb mirrors the immuneACCESS table, restricted to in-frame sequences. Some clones are absent from its copies; in checked studies, under half trace to an unresolved V gene, and the reason for the others is unknown. The sample includes 85,000 to 90,000 clones, with less than 90% observed a single time. Roughly a tenth of the sample is in the top ten clones.

A word on this clone: The target of this receptor is not known. Per-base quality was not reported, and no clone a single base away is much larger than it.

Sample: PBMCs. The rearranged chain carries TRBV18 and TRBJ1-4, and TRBD1 matches 9 of the central bases. The sequence was collected from a woman aged 45-65 years with colorectal cancer. The CDR3 in this case is CASSPGQGTNEKLFF. The nucleotide sequence is TGTGCCAGCTCACCGGGACAGGGAACTAATGAAAAACTGTTTTTT.